This TCR beta chain is drawn from a study of PD-L1 blockade in urothelial cancer. Study-level information: Analysis of blood occurred 3 weeks (second dose) and 6 weeks after treatment start.

Assay: immunoSEQ multiplex PCR; the TCRdb copy retains only in-frame clones and omits some. The sample contains about 20,000 clones, around 88% of which appear only once. Germline V gene lookup returns CDR1 SEHNR and CDR2 FQNEAQ (reference sequence). Losses at the gene ends were 4 bases for V and 2 bases for J; bases not matched to a gene: 10. The CDR3 runs to 17 residues. The V gene is TRBV7-9, the J gene TRBJ2-3; TRBD2 aligns across 9 bases. The source material was PBMCs, sampled around atezolizumab (anti-PD-L1) treatment. The clonotype originates from a middle-aged man with urothelial cancer. CDR3 DNA sequence: TGTGCCAGCAGCTCGACGAAGTTAGCGGGAGACACAGATACGCAGTATTTT. As protein: CASSSTKLAGDTDTQYF.